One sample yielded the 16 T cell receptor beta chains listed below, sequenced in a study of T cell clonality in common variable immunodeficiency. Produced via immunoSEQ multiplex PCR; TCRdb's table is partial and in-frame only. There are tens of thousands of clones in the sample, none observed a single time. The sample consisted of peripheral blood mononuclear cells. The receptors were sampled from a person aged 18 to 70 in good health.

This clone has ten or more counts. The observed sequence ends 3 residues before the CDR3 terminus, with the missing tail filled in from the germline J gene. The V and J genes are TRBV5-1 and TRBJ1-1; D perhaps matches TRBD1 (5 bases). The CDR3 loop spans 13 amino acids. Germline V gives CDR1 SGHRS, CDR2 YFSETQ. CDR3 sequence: CASSLGTISGAFF. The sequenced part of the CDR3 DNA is TGCGCCAGCAGCTTGGGGACAATCAGCGGG. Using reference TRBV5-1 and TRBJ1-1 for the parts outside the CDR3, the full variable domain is KAGVTQTPRYLIKTRGQQVTLSCSPISGHRSVSWYQQTPGQGLQFLFEYFSETQRNKGNFPGRFSGRQFSNSRSEMNVSTLELGDSALYLCASSLGTISGAFFGQGTRLTVV.

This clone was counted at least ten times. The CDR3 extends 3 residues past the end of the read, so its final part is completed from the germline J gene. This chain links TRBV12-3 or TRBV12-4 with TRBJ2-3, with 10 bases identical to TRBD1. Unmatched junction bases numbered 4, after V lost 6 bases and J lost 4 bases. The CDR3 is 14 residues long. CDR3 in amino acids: CASSPGQGADTQYF. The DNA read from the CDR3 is TGTGCCAGCAGCCCTGGACAGGGGGCAGATACG.

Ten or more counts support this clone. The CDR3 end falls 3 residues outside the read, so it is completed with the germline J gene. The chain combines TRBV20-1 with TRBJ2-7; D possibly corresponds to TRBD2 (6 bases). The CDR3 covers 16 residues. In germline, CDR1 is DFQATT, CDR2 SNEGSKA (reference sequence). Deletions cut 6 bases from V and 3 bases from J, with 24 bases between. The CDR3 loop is CSAAKDSGGSYYEQYF. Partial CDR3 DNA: TGCAGTGCCGCAAAAGATAGCGGAGGGTCCTACTACGAG.

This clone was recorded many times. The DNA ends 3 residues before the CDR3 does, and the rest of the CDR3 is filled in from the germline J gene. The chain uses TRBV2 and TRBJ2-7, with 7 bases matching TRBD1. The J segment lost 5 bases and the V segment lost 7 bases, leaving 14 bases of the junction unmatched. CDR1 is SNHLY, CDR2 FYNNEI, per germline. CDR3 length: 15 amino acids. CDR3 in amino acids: CASMGDGQAVDEQYF. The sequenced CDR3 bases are TGTGCCAGCATGGGGGACGGACAGGCGGTGGACGAG.

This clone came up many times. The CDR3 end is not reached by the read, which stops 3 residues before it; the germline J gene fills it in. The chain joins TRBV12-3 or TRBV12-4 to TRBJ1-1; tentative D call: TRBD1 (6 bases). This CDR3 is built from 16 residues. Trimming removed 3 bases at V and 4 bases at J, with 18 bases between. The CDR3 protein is CASSFRTGTSGTEAFF. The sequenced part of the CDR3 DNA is TGTGCCAGCAGTTTTCGGACGGGGACAAGTGGCACTGAA.

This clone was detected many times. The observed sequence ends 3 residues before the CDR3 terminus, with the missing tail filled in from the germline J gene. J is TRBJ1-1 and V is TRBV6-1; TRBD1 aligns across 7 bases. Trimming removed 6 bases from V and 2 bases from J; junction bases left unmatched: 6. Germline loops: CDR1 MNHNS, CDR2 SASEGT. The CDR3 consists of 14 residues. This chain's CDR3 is CASRERQGNTEAFF. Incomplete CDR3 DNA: TGTGCCAGCAGGGAACGACAGGGCAACACTGAA.

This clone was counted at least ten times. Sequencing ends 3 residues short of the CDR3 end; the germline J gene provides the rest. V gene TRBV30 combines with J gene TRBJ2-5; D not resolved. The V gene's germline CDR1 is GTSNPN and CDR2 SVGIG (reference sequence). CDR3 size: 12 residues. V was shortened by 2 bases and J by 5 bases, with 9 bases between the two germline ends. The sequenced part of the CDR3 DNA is TGTGCCTGGAGTACAGAACAGGAGACC. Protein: CAWSTEQET. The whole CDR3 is CAWSTEQETQYF.

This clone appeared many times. CDR3 protein: CSVERGLMVGELFF. The part of the CDR3 DNA that was read is TGCAGCGTTGAGAGGGGGCTGATGGTCGGGGAG. J is TRBJ2-2 and V is TRBV29-1; 7 bases align to TRBD1. The read ends 3 residues before the CDR3 terminus; that terminus is restored from the germline J gene. Germline CDR1 is SQVTM and CDR2 is ANQGSEA. The CDR3 runs 14 residues. J lost 7 bases, V lost 3 bases, and 8 bases had no gene match.

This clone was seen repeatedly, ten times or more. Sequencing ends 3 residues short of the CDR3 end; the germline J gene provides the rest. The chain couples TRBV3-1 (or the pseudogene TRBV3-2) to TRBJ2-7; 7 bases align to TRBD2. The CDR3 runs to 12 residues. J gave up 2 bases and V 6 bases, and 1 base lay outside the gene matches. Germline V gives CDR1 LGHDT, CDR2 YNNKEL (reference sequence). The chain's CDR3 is CASRRGTYEQYF. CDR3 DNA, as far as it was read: TGTGCCAGCAGGCGGGGGACCTACGAG.

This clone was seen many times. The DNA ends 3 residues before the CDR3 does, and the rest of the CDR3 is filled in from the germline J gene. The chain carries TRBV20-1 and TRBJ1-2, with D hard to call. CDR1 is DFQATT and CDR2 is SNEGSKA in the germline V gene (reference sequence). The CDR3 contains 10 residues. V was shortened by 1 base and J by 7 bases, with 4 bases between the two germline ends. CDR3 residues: CSARVIGYTF. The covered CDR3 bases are TGCAGTGCTAGAGTTATTGGC.

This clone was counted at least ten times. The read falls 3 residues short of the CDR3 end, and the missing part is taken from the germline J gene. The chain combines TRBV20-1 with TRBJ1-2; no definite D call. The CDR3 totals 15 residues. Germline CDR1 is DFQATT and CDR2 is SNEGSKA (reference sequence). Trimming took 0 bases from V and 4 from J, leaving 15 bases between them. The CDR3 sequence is CSARDPAATIYGYTF. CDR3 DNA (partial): TGCAGTGCTAGAGATCCCGCAGCTACTATCTATGGC.

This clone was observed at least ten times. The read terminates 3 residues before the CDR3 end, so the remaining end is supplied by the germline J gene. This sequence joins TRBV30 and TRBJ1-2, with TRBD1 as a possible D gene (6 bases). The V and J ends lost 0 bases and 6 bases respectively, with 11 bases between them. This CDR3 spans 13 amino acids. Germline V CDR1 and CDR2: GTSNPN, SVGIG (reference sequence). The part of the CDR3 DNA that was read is TGTGCCTGGAGTGTAGGGACACAGAATGGC. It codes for CAWSVGTQNG. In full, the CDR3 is CAWSVGTQNGYTF. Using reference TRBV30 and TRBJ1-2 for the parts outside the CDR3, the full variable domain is SQTIHQWPATLVQPVGSPLSLECTVEGTSNPNLYWYRQAAGRGLQLLFYSVGIGQISSEVPQNLSASRPQDRQFILSSKKLLLSDSGFYLCAWSVGTQNGYTFGSGTRLTVV.

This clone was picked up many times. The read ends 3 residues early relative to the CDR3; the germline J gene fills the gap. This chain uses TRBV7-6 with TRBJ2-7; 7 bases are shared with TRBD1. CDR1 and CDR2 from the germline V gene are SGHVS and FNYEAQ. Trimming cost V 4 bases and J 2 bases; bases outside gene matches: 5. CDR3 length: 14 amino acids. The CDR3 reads CASSYRDSAYEQYF. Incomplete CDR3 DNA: TGTGCCAGCAGCTACCGGGACAGCGCCTACGAG.

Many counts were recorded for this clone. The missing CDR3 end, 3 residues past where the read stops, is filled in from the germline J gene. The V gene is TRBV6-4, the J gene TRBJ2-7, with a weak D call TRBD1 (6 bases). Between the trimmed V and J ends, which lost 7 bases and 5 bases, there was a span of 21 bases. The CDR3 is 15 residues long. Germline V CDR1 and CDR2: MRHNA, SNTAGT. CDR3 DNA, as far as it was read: TGTGCCAGCACGACGTACGGGGACACCCAGGACGAG. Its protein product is CASTTYGDTQDE. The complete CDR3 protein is CASTTYGDTQDEQYF.

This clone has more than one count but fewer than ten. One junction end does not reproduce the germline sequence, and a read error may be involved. This chain's CDR3 is CTSSLDGYSYEYTF. The sequenced part of the CDR3 DNA is TGTACCAGCAGCTTAGACGGGTACTCCTACGAG. This chain links TRBV7-9 with TRBJ1-2; D gene uncertain. The read falls 3 residues short of the CDR3 end, and the missing part is taken from the germline J gene. CDR3 length: 14 residues. Germline V gives CDR1 SEHNR, CDR2 FQNEAQ (reference sequence). The complete variable domain, with remaining parts taken from reference TRBV7-9 and TRBJ1-2, reads DTGVSQNPRHKITKRGQNVTFRCDPISEHNRLYWYRQTLGQGPEFLTYFQNEAQLEKSRLLSDRFSAERPKGSFSTLEIQRTEQGDSAMYLCTSSLDGYSYEYTFGSGTRLTVV.

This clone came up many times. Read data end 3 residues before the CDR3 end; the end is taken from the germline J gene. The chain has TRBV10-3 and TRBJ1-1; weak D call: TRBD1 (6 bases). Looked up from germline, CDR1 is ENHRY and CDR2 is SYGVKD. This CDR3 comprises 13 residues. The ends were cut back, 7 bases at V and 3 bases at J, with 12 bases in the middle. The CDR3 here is CAIKGGKDTEAFF. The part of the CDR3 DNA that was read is TGTGCCATCAAAGGGGGAAAGGACACTGAA.